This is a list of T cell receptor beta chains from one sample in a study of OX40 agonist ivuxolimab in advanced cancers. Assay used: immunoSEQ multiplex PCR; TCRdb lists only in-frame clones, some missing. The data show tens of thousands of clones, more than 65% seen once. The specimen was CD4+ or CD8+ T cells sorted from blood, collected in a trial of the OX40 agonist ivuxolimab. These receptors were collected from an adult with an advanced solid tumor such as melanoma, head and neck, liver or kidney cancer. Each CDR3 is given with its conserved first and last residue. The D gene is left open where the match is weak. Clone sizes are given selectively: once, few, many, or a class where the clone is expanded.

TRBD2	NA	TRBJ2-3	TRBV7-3	TGTGCCAGCAGCCAAGCGGGGGGCGGCCCGAGCACAGATACGCAGTATTTT	CASSQAGGGPSTDTQYF
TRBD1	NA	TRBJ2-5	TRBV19	TGTGCCAGTAGTTCTCCAGGGGGCAGAGAGACCCAGTACTTC	CASSSPGGRETQYF
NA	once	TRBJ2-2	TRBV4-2	TGTGCCAGCAGCCAGGCTGCGTTGTTTGACACCGGGGAGCTGTTTTTT	CASSQAALFDTGELFF
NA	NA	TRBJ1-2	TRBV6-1	TGTGCCAGCAGTGAAACAGGAATCGTCTATGGCTACACCTTC	CASSETGIVYGYTF
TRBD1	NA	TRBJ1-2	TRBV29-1	TGCAGCGTTGAAAGACGGGGACAGGTGGTCTATGGCTACACCTTC	CSVERRGQVVYGYTF
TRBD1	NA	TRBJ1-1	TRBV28	TGTGCCAGCAGACGAGACAGGGGAGGTTTTGCTTTCTTT	CASRRDRGGFAFF
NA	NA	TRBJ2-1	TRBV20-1	TGCAGTGCGGCCCCTACGCATGAGCAGTTCTTC	CSAAPTHEQFF
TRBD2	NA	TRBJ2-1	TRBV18	TGTGCCAGCTCACCACGGTTGACTAGCGTAAGCTCCTACAATGAGCAGTTCTTC	CASSPRLTSVSSYNEQFF
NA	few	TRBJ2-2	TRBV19	TGTGCCAGTAGAAACAACCCGAACACCGGGGAGCTGTTTTTT	CASRNNPNTGELFF
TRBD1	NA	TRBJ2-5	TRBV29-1	TGCAGCGTTTTACAGGGGGCCCTAGGGGAGCAGTACTTC	CSVLQGALGEQYF
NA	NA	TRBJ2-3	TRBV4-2	TGTGCCAGCAGCCCCCCACTACCCAGCACAGATACGCAGTATTTT	CASSPPLPSTDTQYF